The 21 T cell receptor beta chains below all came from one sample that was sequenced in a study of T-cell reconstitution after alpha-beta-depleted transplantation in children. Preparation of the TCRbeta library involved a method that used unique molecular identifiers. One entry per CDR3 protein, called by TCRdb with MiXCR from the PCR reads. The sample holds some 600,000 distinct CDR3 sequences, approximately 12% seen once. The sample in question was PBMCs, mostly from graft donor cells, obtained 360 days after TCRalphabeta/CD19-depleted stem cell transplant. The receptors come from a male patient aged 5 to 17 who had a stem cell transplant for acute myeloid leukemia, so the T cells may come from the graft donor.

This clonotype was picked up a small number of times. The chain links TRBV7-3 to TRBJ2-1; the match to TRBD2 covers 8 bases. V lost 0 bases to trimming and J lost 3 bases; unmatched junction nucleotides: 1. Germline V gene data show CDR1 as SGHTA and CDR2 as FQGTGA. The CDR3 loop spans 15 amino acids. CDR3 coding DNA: TGTGCCAGCAGCTTAACGCGGGAGGTCTACAATGAGCAGTTCTTC. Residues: CASSLTREVYNEQFF.

The CDR3 sequence is CASSCERELGPHPLHEQFF. For the CDR3, the DNA is TGCGCCAGCAGCTGCGAGCGGGAGCTGGGGCCCCATCCTTTGCATGAGCAGTTCTTC. V gene TRBV5-1 combines with J gene TRBJ2-1; 8 positions match TRBD2. The CDR3 contains 19 residues. V dropped 3 bases and J dropped 8; count of bases not matched to a gene: 22. Germline CDR1 is SGHRS and CDR2 is YFSETQ.

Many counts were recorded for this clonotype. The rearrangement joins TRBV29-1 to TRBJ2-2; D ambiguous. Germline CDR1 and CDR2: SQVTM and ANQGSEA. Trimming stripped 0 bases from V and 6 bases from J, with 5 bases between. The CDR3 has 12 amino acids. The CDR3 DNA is TGCAGCGTTGAAGAAGGGCCCGGGGAGCTGTTTTTT. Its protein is CSVEEGPGELFF.

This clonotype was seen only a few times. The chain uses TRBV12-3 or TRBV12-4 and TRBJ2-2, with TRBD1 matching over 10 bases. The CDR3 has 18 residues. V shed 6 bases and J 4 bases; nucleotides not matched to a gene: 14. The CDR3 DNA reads TGTGCCAGCAGCGCCCGGACAGGGGGGCTAGCGGCCACCGGGGAGCTGTTTTTT. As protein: CASSARTGGLAATGELFF.

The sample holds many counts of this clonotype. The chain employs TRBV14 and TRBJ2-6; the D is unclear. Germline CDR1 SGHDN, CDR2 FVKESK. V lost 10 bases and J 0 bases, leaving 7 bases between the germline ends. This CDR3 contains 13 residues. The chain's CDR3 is CATTPSGANVLTF. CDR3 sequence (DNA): TGTGCCACTACCCCCTCTGGGGCCAACGTCCTGACTTTC.

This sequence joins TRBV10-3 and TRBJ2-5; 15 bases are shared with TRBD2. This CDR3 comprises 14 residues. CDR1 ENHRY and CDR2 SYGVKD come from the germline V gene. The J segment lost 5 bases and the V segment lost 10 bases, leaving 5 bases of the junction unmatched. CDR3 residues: CATGTSGRWETQYF. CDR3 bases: TGTGCCACCGGGACTAGCGGGAGGTGGGAGACCCAGTACTTC.

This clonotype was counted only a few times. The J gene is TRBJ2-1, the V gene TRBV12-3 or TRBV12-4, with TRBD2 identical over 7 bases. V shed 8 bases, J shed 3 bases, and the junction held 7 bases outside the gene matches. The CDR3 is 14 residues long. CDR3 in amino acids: CASVRLADYNEQFF. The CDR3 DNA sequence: TGTGCCAGCGTTAGGCTAGCGGACTACAATGAGCAGTTCTTC.

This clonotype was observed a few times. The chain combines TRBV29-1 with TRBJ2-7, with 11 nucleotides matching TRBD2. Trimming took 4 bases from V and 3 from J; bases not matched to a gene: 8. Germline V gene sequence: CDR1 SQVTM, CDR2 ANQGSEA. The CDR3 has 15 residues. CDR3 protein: CSVGFFGLAGYEQYF. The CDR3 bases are TGCAGCGTTGGTTTTTTTGGACTAGCGGGCTACGAGCAGTACTTC.

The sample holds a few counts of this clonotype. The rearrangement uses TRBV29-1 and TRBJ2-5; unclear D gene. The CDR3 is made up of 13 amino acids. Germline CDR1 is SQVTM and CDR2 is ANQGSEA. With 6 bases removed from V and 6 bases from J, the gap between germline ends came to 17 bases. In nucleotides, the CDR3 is TGCAGCGTGGATAAAAGGTTCATGAAGACCCAGTACTTC. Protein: CSVDKRFMKTQYF.

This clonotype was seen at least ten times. The CDR3 here is CASSQGLASVTRFF. For the CDR3, the DNA is TGCGCCAGCAGCCAAGGATTGGCTAGCGTTACCCGGTTCTTC. V and J are TRBV4-3 and TRBJ2-1, with D perhaps TRBD2 (6 bases). V gave up 1 base and J gave up 15 bases, with 19 bases separating them. CDR1 is LGHNA and CDR2 is YSLEER in the germline V gene. CDR3 length: 14 amino acids.

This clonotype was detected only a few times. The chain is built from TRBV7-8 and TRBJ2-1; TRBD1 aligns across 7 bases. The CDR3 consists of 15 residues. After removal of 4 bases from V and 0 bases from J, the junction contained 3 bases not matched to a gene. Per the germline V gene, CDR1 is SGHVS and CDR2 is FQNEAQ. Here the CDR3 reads CASSSTGVSYNEQFF. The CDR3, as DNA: TGTGCCAGCAGCTCTACAGGGGTCTCCTACAATGAGCAGTTCTTC.

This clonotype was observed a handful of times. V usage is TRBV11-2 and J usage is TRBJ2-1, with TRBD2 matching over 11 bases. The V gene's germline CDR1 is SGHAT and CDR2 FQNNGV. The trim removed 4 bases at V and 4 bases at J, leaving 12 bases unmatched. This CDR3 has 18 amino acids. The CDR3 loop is CASSSTLAGASGYNEQFF. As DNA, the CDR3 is TGTGCCAGCAGCTCAACACTAGCGGGAGCTTCGGGGTACAATGAGCAGTTCTTC.

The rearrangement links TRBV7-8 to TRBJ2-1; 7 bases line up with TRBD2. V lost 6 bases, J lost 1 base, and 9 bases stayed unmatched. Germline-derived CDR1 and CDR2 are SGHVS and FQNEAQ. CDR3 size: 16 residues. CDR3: CASRPSRERSYNEQFF. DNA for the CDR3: TGTGCCAGCAGGCCGTCGCGGGAGCGGTCCTACAATGAGCAGTTCTTC.

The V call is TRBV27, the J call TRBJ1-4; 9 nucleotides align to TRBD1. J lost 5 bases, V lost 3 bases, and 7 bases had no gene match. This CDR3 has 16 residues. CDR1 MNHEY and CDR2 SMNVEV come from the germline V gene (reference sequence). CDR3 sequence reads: CASSFLTGTGNEKLFF. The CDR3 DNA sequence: TGTGCCAGCAGTTTCCTAACCGGGACAGGGAATGAAAAACTGTTTTTT.

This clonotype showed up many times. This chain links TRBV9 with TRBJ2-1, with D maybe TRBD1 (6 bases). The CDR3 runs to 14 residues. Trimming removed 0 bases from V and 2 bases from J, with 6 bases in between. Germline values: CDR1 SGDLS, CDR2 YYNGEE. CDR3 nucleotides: TGTGCCAGCAGCGTAGCAGGGGCCTACAATGAGCAGTTCTTC. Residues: CASSVAGAYNEQFF.

This CDR3 reads CASSEYPLGQYF. The DNA for the CDR3 is TGTGCCAGCAGTGAATACCCCCTCGGACAGTATTTT. The rearrangement uses TRBV25-1 and TRBJ2-3; D gene unclear. CDR3 length: 12 amino acids. The germline gives CDR1 MGHDK, CDR2 SYGVNS. Between the trimmed V and J ends, which lost 0 bases and 12 bases, there was a span of 10 bases.

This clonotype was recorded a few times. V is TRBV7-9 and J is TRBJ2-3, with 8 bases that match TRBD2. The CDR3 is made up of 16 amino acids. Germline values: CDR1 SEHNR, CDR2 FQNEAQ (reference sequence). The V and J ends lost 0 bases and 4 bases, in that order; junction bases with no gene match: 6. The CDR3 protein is CASSLALGGRPDTQYF. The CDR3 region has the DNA TGTGCCAGCAGCTTAGCGCTGGGCGGGAGGCCAGATACGCAGTATTTT.

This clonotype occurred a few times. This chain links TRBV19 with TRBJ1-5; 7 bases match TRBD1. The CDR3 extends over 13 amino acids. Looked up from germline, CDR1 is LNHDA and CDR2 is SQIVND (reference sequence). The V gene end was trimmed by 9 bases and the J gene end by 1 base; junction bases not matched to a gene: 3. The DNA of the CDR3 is TGTGCCAGAGGGACAGTAAGCAATCAGCCCCAGCATTTT. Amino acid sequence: CARGTVSNQPQHF.

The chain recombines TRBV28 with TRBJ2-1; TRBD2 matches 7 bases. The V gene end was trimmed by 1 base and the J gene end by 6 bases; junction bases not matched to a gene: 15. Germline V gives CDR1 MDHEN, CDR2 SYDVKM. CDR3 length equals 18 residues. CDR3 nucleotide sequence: TGTGCCAGCAGTTTATACCCTTGGGTAGCGGGTGAGTGCAATGAGCAGTTCTTC. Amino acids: CASSLYPWVAGECNEQFF.

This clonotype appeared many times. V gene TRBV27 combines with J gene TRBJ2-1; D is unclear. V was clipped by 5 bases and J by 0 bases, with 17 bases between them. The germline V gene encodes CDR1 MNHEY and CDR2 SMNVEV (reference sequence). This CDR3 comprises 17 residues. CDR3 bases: TGTGCCAGCAGTCTCCGAAGGGTAGCATCCTCCTACAATGAGCAGTTCTTC. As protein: CASSLRRVASSYNEQFF.

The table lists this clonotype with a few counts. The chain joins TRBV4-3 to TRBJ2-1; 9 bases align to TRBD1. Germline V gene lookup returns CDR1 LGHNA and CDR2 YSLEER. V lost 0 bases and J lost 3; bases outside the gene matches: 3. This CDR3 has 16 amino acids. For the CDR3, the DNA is TGCGCCAGCAGCCAAGAGAGGGGACAGGGCTACAATGAGCAGTTCTTC. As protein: CASSQERGQGYNEQFF.